Listed below are T cell receptor beta chains from one sample, sequenced in a study of beta chain features in type 1 diabetes. Clones were read by immunoSEQ multiplex PCR, and TCRdb kept only the in-frame ones, dropping some. The table has roughly 220,000 clones, roughly 17% seen once. Sample: naive CD4+ T cells from blood. The receptors shown here come from a man aged 30 to 45 with type 1 diabetes. Each CDR3 is given with its conserved first and last residue. The D gene is left open where the match is weak. Size tells how often a clone was seen (once, few, many) or the class of an expanded clone, and some rows leave it out.

>NA|TRBJ1-2|TRBV27|few
TGTGCCAGCAGTCGGACGGACAGCACATATGGCTACACCTTC
CASSRTDSTYGYTF
>NA|TRBJ2-1|TRBV30|NA
TGTGCCTGGAGTGTAACTATAACCTACAATGAGCAGTTCTTC
CAWSVTITYNEQFF
>NA|TRBJ2-7|TRBV25-1|NA
TGTGCCAGCAGCTCCCTCGGGGGCGGGCATAGAGGGGACGAGCAGTACTTC
CASSSLGGGHRGDEQYF
>NA|TRBJ2-5|TRBV7-3|NA
TGTGCCAGCAGCTTACCAGAGACCCAGTACTTC
CASSLPETQYF
>NA|TRBJ2-1|TRBV10-3|few
TGTGCCATCAGTGAACCCGACAGGTCAGGGTTTAATGAGCAGTTCTTC
CAISEPDRSGFNEQFF
>NA|TRBJ2-7|TRBV30|few
TGTGCCTGGAGTCGGGCACCCTACGAGCAGTACTTC
CAWSRAPYEQYF
>TRBD2|TRBJ2-7|TRBV29-1|few
TGCAGCGTTTTGCGGGAGGCCTCCTACGAGCAGTACTTC
CSVLREASYEQYF
>TRBD2|TRBJ2-7|TRBV7-2|few
TGTGCCAGCAGCTTAGCTAGCGGGAGGGCGCACGAGCAGTACTTC
CASSLASGRAHEQYF
>TRBD1|TRBJ2-6|TRBV4-1|NA
TGCGCCAGCAGCCCGCCCCAGGACAGGGAGGTACCTGGGGCCAACGTCCTGACTTTC
CASSPPQDREVPGANVLTF
>NA|TRBJ2-2|TRBV29-1|few
TGCAGCGGAGCCCGAAACACCGGGGAGCTGTTTTTT
CSGARNTGELFF
>NA|TRBJ2-2|TRBV15|NA
TGTGCCACCAGCAGAACCACCCCTCCCGGGGAGCTGTTTTTT
CATSRTTPPGELFF
>NA|TRBJ2-5|TRBV28|few
TGTGCCAGCACCTCAGAGGGGGCGGGAGAAGAGACCCAGTACTTC
CASTSEGAGEETQYF
>TRBD2|TRBJ2-1|TRBV29-1|NA
TGCAGCGCCCGACTAGCGGGCCCTTGGGCGGCACAGTTCTTC
CSARLAGPWAAQFF
>NA|TRBJ2-7|TRBV28|few
TGTGCCAGCAGCCTAGTTCCCTACGAGCAGTACTTC
CASSLVPYEQYF
>NA|TRBJ1-4|TRBV2|few
TGTGCCAGCAGATCTCTCACTTGGTCTTTT
CASRSLTWSF
>TRBD1|TRBJ2-7|TRBV28|few
TGTGCCAGCAGTTTGACAGGGGCCGAGCAGTACTTC
CASSLTGAEQYF
>NA|TRBJ2-3|TRBV28|few
TGTGCCAGCAGTTTATCGGGAGTTCAAACAGATACGCAGTATTTT
CASSLSGVQTDTQYF
>NA|TRBJ2-1|TRBV28|few
TGTGCCAGCACAGTTTCTCCTGGGGAGCACAATGAGCAGTTCTTC
CASTVSPGEHNEQFF
>NA|TRBJ2-7|TRBV28|NA
TGTGCCAGCAGTTCTCATTACGAGCAGTACTTC
CASSSHYEQYF
>NA|TRBJ1-1|TRBV7-2|NA
TGTGCCAGCAGCTCGGGACCTGCGAACACTGAAGCTTTCTTT
CASSSGPANTEAFF
>TRBD2|TRBJ2-1|TRBV28|NA
TGTGCCAGCAGCCCCTGGGAGGGCTCCTACAATGAGCAGTTCTTC
CASSPWEGSYNEQFF
>NA|TRBJ2-1|TRBV7-8|NA
TGTGCCAGCAGCGCCCAATTGTTGGTAGGGCACAATGAGCAGTTCTTC
CASSAQLLVGHNEQFF
>TRBD1|TRBJ1-2|TRBV7-9|NA
TGTGCCAGCAGCATCCTTACAGGGGGACATGGCTACACCTTC
CASSILTGGHGYTF
>NA|TRBJ2-1|TRBV11-1|NA
TGTGCCAGCAGCCCGCGGGGCGGGAACTCCTACAATGAGCAGTTCTTC
CASSPRGGNSYNEQFF
>NA|TRBJ2-2|TRBV30|few
TGTGCCTGGAGTGTACCTCCAGGATTGTTTTTT
CAWSVPPGLFF
>NA|TRBJ2-3|TRBV10-3|few
TGTGCCATCAGTGGACAGGGGAGGGTGCGTACAGATACGCAGTATTTT
CAISGQGRVRTDTQYF
>NA|TRBJ2-5|TRBV7-2|NA
TGTGCCAGCAGCTTAGGTGGTCAAGAGACCCAGTACTTC
CASSLGGQETQYF
>NA|TRBJ2-1|TRBV30|few
TGTGCCTGGAGCCTCGCGCAGGCTAGCAATCAGTTCTTC
CAWSLAQASNQFF
>NA|TRBJ2-7|TRBV9|NA
TGTGCCAGCAGCTCCCGAACGAGCGAGCAGTACTTC
CASSSRTSEQYF
>NA|TRBJ2-7|TRBV7-9|few
TGTGCCAGCAGCTCCGGTCTCTACGAGCAGTACTTC
CASSSGLYEQYF
>NA|TRBJ2-7|TRBV7-3|NA
TGTGCCAGCAGCACGACAGGAACCTCCTACGAGCAGTACTTC
CASSTTGTSYEQYF
>NA|TRBJ2-1|TRBV6-5|NA
TGTGCCAGCAGTGTCCTGAAGTACAATGAGCAGTTCTTC
CASSVLKYNEQFF
>TRBD2|TRBJ2-1|TRBV7-9|NA
TGTGCCAGCAGCTCTAGCGGAGTACCCTACAATGAGCAGTTCTTC
CASSSSGVPYNEQFF
>NA|TRBJ1-2|TRBV2|NA
TGTGCCAGCTATGGGGTGAAGGGGGACTATGGCTACACCTTC
CASYGVKGDYGYTF
>TRBD2|TRBJ2-3|TRBV5-1|few
TGCGCCAGCAGCTTGTCGGGCGGGAGTAGTACAGATACGCAGTATTTT
CASSLSGGSSTDTQYF
>TRBD2|TRBJ2-1|TRBV5-1|few
TGCGCCAGCAGCTTGGGGCTAGCGGGAGGACACAATGAGCAGTTCTTC
CASSLGLAGGHNEQFF
>NA|TRBJ2-6|TRBV7-3|NA
TGTGCCAGCACCTACACCGACAGTTATGGGGCCAACGTCCTGACTTTC
CASTYTDSYGANVLTF
>NA|TRBJ2-1|TRBV6-4|few
TGTGCCAGCAGAGATCAGACTACAGGATCAAACAATGAGCAGTTCTTC
CASRDQTTGSNNEQFF
>TRBD1|TRBJ2-7|TRBV7-9|few
TGTGCCAGCAGCTTCGGGACAGAGGGCGAGCAGTACTTC
CASSFGTEGEQYF
>NA|TRBJ2-7|TRBV21-1|few
TGTGCCAGCAGCATCAGGACCCTCCAGAGCTCCTACGAGCAGTACTTC
CASSIRTLQSSYEQYF
>TRBD2|TRBJ2-5|TRBV7-9|few
TGTGCCAGCAGCTTGGCCGGGGGGTCAGAGACCCAGTACTTC
CASSLAGGSETQYF
>TRBD2|TRBJ2-3|TRBV7-2|few
TGTGCCAGCAGCTTCCGGACTAGCGGGCACACAGATACGCAGTATTTT
CASSFRTSGHTDTQYF
>NA|TRBJ2-4|TRBV5-1|few
TGCGCCAGCAGCCAGGAAACTCTAGCCAAAAACATTCAGTACTTC
CASSQETLAKNIQYF
>NA|TRBJ2-5|TRBV5-6|NA
TGTGCCAGCAGCTCGGGTTTCAGTGGGACCCAGTACTTC
CASSSGFSGTQYF
>TRBD2|TRBJ2-3|TRBV6-1|few
TGTGCCAGCAGTGCCACCTCTAGCGGTAGCACAGATACGCAGTATTTT
CASSATSSGSTDTQYF